The 9 T cell receptor beta chains reported below all come from one sample, sequenced in a study of HIV-infected patients and healthy controls. MiXCR was run by TCRdb on the 5' RACE reads, yielding one entry per CDR3 protein. The sample holds tens of thousands of distinct CDR3 sequences, about 19% seen once. The sequencing input was CD4+ T cells from blood. These receptors all come from a human donor in good health.

In this sample, this clonotype turned up many times. The rearrangement uses TRBV12-3 or TRBV12-4 and TRBJ1-1; the D is unclear. This CDR3 spans 13 amino acids. V dropped 2 bases and J dropped 2 bases, with 6 bases sitting between them. The CDR3 sequence: CASSLHPNTEAFF. In nucleotides, the CDR3 is TGTGCCAGCAGTTTACACCCAAACACTGAAGCTTTCTTT.

This clonotype was recorded at least ten times. The V gene is TRBV3-1, the J gene TRBJ1-2; D call uncertain. V lost 0 bases and J lost 7, with 9 bases in between. This CDR3 is 13 amino acids long. Germline CDR1 and CDR2: LGHDT and YNNKEL (reference sequence). CDR3 protein: CASSQDAGVGYTF. CDR3 DNA: TGTGCCAGCAGCCAAGACGCCGGGGTTGGCTACACCTTC.

This clonotype came up a few times. The chain joins TRBV29-1 to TRBJ2-3; the D gene is possibly TRBD2 (6 bases). The length of the CDR3 is 10 residues. CDR1 and CDR2 (germline): SQVTM, ANQGSEA. With 1 base removed from V and 14 bases from J, the gap between germline ends came to 10 bases. The CDR3: CSVEAGRPYF. The CDR3 coding sequence is TGCAGCGTTGAAGCAGGGAGGCCGTATTTT.

The chain uses TRBV7-9 and TRBJ2-3; 9 positions agree with TRBD2. Trimming removed 2 bases from V and 0 bases from J; junction bases left unmatched: 6. This CDR3 is built from 17 residues. CDR1 is SEHNR, CDR2 FQNEAQ, per germline (reference sequence). CDR3 loop: CASSLTSGGPSTDTQYF. In DNA form, the CDR3 reads TGTGCCAGCAGCTTAACCAGCGGGGGGCCTAGCACAGATACGCAGTATTTT.

This clonotype was observed many times. This rearrangement joins TRBV6-2 or TRBV6-3 to TRBJ1-6, with unresolved D. With 6 bases removed from V and 0 bases from J, the gap between germline ends came to 18 bases. Germline V gene sequence: CDR1 MNHEY, CDR2 SVGEGT. This CDR3 has 18 residues. The CDR3 reads CASSPDGAPSSYNSPLHF. The CDR3, as DNA: TGTGCCAGCAGCCCGGACGGAGCACCCAGCTCCTATAATTCACCCCTCCACTTT.

The chain carries TRBV12-3 or TRBV12-4 and TRBJ2-2; D not certain. Trimming shortened V by 1 base and J by 3 bases, and 9 bases separated the two germline ends. The CDR3 is 15 amino acids. In nucleotides, the CDR3 is TGTGCCAGCAGTTTAGGGCCAGGAGACACCGGGGAGCTGTTTTTT. It is translated as CASSLGPGDTGELFF.

This clonotype counts as medium-sized. V gene TRBV6-5 combines with J gene TRBJ1-1, with D hard to call. The CDR3 is made up of 14 amino acids. The germline V and J ends were trimmed by 5 bases and 4 bases, with 14 bases remaining between them. The germline gives CDR1 MNHEY, CDR2 SVGAGI. The CDR3 DNA reads TGTGCCAGCAGTCCCGACACATGGGGCACTGAAGCTTTCTTT. Its translation is CASSPDTWGTEAFF.

This chain connects TRBV6-2 or TRBV6-3 to TRBJ1-4; no reliable D call. Trimming pared 0 bases from V and 2 bases from J, leaving 19 bases between. CDR3 length: 19 residues. Germline V gene data show CDR1 as MNHEY and CDR2 as SVGEGT. Here the CDR3 reads CASSYSLWRTGITNEKLFF. The CDR3 DNA is TGTGCCAGCAGTTACTCATTGTGGCGGACGGGGATTACTAATGAAAAACTGTTTTTT.

This clonotype appeared many times. V gene TRBV7-9 combines with J gene TRBJ1-5, with 8 bases fitting TRBD1. This CDR3 has 14 amino acids. Germline V gives CDR1 SEHNR, CDR2 FQNEAQ (reference sequence). Unmatched junction bases numbered 2, after V lost 2 bases and J lost 5 bases. The CDR3 coding sequence is TGTGCCAGCAGCTTATCAGGGGGCGATCAGCCCCAGCATTTT. Its protein product is CASSLSGGDQPQHF. Together with reference TRBV7-9 and TRBJ1-5, the CDR3 gives the full variable domain: DTGVSQNPRHKITKRGQNVTFRCDPISEHNRLYWYRQTLGQGPEFLTYFQNEAQLEKSRLLSDRFSAERPKGSFSTLEIQRTEQGDSAMYLCASSLSGGDQPQHFGDGTRLSIL.